The sequence of this TCR beta chain was determined in a study of T cell responses to AZD1222 COVID-19 vaccine. On this clone: Its antigen remains unknown.

Points from the study as a whole: With two AZD1222 doses given, Spike-specific TCR breadth and depth both rose. In the spike-specific TCR repertoire, nearly half reportedly target unmutated variant regions. Only a handful of AZD1222 recipients were seropositive at baseline.

Germline V lookup: CDR1 SEHNR, CDR2 FQNEAQ (reference sequence). Deletions cut 1 base from V and 3 bases from J, with 13 bases between. The CDR3 sequence is 15 residues long. The data were produced by immunoSEQ multiplex PCR, yet TCRdb's version contains in-frame clones alone and is incomplete. The repertoire has some 150,000 clones, more than 85% of them found once; the top ten carry 3.3%. Source: peripheral blood, taken 28 days after the second AZD1222 dose. This chain joins TRBV7-9 and TRBJ2-7; D is uncertain. This receptor was obtained from an adult who received the AZD1222 COVID-19 vaccine. The CDR3 region has the DNA TGTGCCAGCAGCTTAGACCGGTCCGGTGGCTACGAGCAGTACTTC. Amino acids: CASSLDRSGGYEQYF.